The next 16 T cell receptor beta chains were all read from a single sample in a study of blood T cell repertoires in COVID-19. The protocol was immunoSEQ multiplex PCR, while the TCRdb copy is restricted to in-frame clones and leaves out a portion. The repertoire consists of 45,000 to 55,000 clones, with around 68% occurring once and the leading ten covering just under 9%. Material: peripheral blood. Receptor source: a woman in her 70s with acute or convalescent COVID-19.

The chain carries TRBV30 and TRBJ1-5; D gene unclear. Germline CDR1 reads GTSNPN; CDR2 reads SVGIG (reference sequence). Trimming took off 3 bases at V and 3 bases at J, with 12 bases between the two ends. CDR3 length equals 14 residues. The CDR3 region is CAWRNQASNQPQHF. CDR3 nucleotide sequence: TGTGCCTGGAGGAACCAGGCGTCCAATCAGCCCCAGCATTTT.

The gene calls are TRBV7-9 and TRBJ1-2; D not certain. Germline V gives CDR1 SEHNR, CDR2 FQNEAQ (reference sequence). Between the trimmed V and J ends, which lost 2 bases and 3 bases, there was a span of 4 bases. This CDR3 comprises 12 residues. CDR3 loop: CASSLSDYGYTF. The CDR3 DNA sequence: TGTGCCAGCAGCTTATCCGACTATGGCTACACCTTC. Using reference TRBV7-9 and TRBJ1-2 for the parts outside the CDR3, the full variable domain is DTGVSQNPRHKITKRGQNVTFRCDPISEHNRLYWYRQTLGQGPEFLTYFQNEAQLEKSRLLSDRFSAERPKGSFSTLEIQRTEQGDSAMYLCASSLSDYGYTFGSGTRLTVV.

This clone was picked up a small number of times. This chain links TRBV6-5 with TRBJ1-2, with unresolved D. This CDR3 has 14 amino acids. Trimming removed 7 bases from V and 6 bases from J, with 18 bases in between. Germline CDR1 is MNHEY and CDR2 is SVGAGI. The CDR3 protein is CASTLPPFGDGYTF. CDR3 nucleotide sequence: TGTGCCAGCACGCTACCCCCCTTTGGTGATGGCTACACCTTC.

The chain employs TRBV11-2 and TRBJ2-3; 10 bases agree with TRBD2. J gave up 2 bases and V 5 bases, and 7 bases lay outside the gene matches. Germline V gives CDR1 SGHAT, CDR2 FQNNGV. The CDR3 totals 16 residues. CDR3 loop: CASSPRTSGNTDTQYF. The CDR3 DNA follows: TGTGCCAGCAGCCCCCGGACTAGCGGAAACACAGATACGCAGTATTTT.

The chain carries TRBV28 and TRBJ2-3; 7 nucleotides agree with TRBD2. V was clipped by 5 bases and J by 3 bases; unmatched bases: 11. This CDR3 spans 16 amino acids. Germline CDR1 is MDHEN and CDR2 is SYDVKM. The CDR3: CASSRLSGGRTDTQYF. The CDR3 DNA sequence: TGTGCCAGCAGTCGCCTTTCGGGGGGTAGGACAGATACGCAGTATTTT.

The J gene is TRBJ1-6, the V gene TRBV6-5; no clear D. The CDR3 is made up of 16 amino acids. Trimming stripped 0 bases from V and 0 bases from J, with 6 bases between. CDR1 MNHEY and CDR2 SVGAGI come from the germline V gene. The CDR3 DNA follows: TGTGCCAGCAGTTACTCGGCCACCTCCTATAATTCACCCCTCCACTTT. This encodes CASSYSATSYNSPLHF.

The J gene is TRBJ2-7, the V gene TRBV9, with a tentative D call TRBD2 (6 bases). The length of the CDR3 is 15 residues. V was shortened by 0 bases and J by 6 bases, with 16 bases between the two germline ends. Germline V lookup: CDR1 SGDLS, CDR2 YYNGEE. The CDR3 nucleotides read TGTGCCAGCAGCGTAGTGGGGCGGGATAGCTCCGAGCAGTACTTC. The encoded protein is CASSVVGRDSSEQYF.

The J gene is TRBJ1-4, the V gene TRBV6-5, with a weak D call TRBD1 (6 bases). Germline V lookup: CDR1 MNHEY, CDR2 SVGAGI. CDR3 size: 13 residues. Trimming pared 8 bases from V and 6 bases from J, leaving 13 bases between. The CDR3 nucleotides read TGTGCCAGCGCCGGACAGTTTCATGAAAAACTGTTTTTT. This translates into CASAGQFHEKLFF.

The V and J genes are TRBV3-1 (or the pseudogene TRBV3-2) and TRBJ2-7; 11 bases are a match to TRBD1. The CDR3 spans 17 residues. Germline values: CDR1 LGHDT, CDR2 YNNKEL (reference sequence). The V and J ends lost 6 bases and 4 bases, in that order; junction bases with no gene match: 14. CDR3 in amino acids: CASRQNPGTGGGYEQYF. CDR3 nucleotides: TGTGCCAGCAGACAAAACCCCGGGACAGGGGGAGGGTACGAGCAGTACTTC.

The chain couples TRBV5-1 to TRBJ2-2; 7 bases map to TRBD1. Germline V CDR1 and CDR2: SGHRS, YFSETQ. The CDR3 covers 15 residues. The V gene end was trimmed by 2 bases and the J gene end by 4 bases; junction bases not matched to a gene: 5. The CDR3 sequence is CASSFGRGITGELFF. The DNA of the CDR3 is TGCGCCAGCAGCTTTGGCAGGGGGATCACCGGGGAGCTGTTTTTT. The entire variable domain, with the rest obtained from reference TRBV5-1 and TRBJ2-2, is as follows: KAGVTQTPRYLIKTRGQQVTLSCSPISGHRSVSWYQQTPGQGLQFLFEYFSETQRNKGNFPGRFSGRQFSNSRSEMNVSTLELGDSALYLCASSFGRGITGELFFGEGSRLTVL.

This clone was picked up a small number of times. This rearrangement joins TRBV5-1 to TRBJ1-2; D ambiguous. The CDR3 loop spans 13 amino acids. The V end was cut by 3 bases, the J end by 10 bases, with 16 bases between. From germline, CDR1 is SGHRS and CDR2 YFSETQ. Here the CDR3 DNA reads TGCGCCAGCAGCTCTGGACTTTCTGGTTACTACACCTTC. It encodes CASSSGLSGYYTF.

V usage is TRBV6-6 and J usage is TRBJ1-3; 7 bases agree with TRBD1. The CDR3 is 16 amino acids. Germline V gene sequence: CDR1 MNHNY, CDR2 SVGAGI (reference sequence). Trimming removed 4 bases from V and 4 bases from J; junction bases left unmatched: 10. The CDR3 sequence is CASSFPGQSAGNTIYF. The CDR3 DNA is TGTGCCAGCAGTTTCCCGGGACAGTCGGCAGGAAACACCATATATTTT.

This clone has just one count. The chain couples TRBV5-1 to TRBJ2-3; TRBD2 agrees at 7 bases. The CDR3 is made up of 16 amino acids. V dropped 0 bases and J dropped 2; count of bases not matched to a gene: 6. Germline V CDR1 and CDR2: SGHRS, YFSETQ. CDR3 residues: CASSLGPGGYTDTQYF. Here the CDR3 DNA reads TGCGCCAGCAGCTTGGGGCCGGGGGGATACACAGATACGCAGTATTTT. The whole variable domain, remainder taken from reference TRBV5-1 and TRBJ2-3, is KAGVTQTPRYLIKTRGQQVTLSCSPISGHRSVSWYQQTPGQGLQFLFEYFSETQRNKGNFPGRFSGRQFSNSRSEMNVSTLELGDSALYLCASSLGPGGYTDTQYFGPGTRLTVL.

The chain recombines TRBV6-2 or TRBV6-3 with TRBJ2-3; 14 bases agree with TRBD2. The germline CDR1 and CDR2 sequences are MNHEY and SVGEGT. The CDR3 contains 19 residues. V trimming: 6 bases; J trimming: 2 bases; junction bases outside the gene matches: 13. CDR3 residues: CASSWGLAGESWSTDTQYF. CDR3 coding DNA: TGTGCCAGCAGCTGGGGACTAGCGGGAGAGAGTTGGTCCACAGATACGCAGTATTTT.

The gene calls are TRBV18 and TRBJ2-1; D is undetermined. This CDR3 contains 14 residues. The germline V gene encodes CDR1 KGHSH and CDR2 LQKENI. The V end was cut by 2 bases, the J end by 8 bases, with 13 bases between. CDR3 in DNA: TGTGCCAGCTCACCAGCCAGGCTCCTCGATGAGCAGTTCTTC. Its protein is CASSPARLLDEQFF.

This clone was counted a few times. This chain uses TRBV4-3 with TRBJ1-2, with 8 bases matching TRBD1. V trimming: 0 bases; J trimming: 7 bases; junction bases outside the gene matches: 4. Germline V CDR1 and CDR2: LGHNA, YSLEER. The CDR3 consists of 14 residues. The CDR3, as DNA: TGCGCCAGCAGCCAAGACTGGACAGGGCTTGGCTACACCTTC. Translating gives CASSQDWTGLGYTF.